This is a list of T cell receptor beta chains from one sample in a study of cytomegalovirus exposure and HLA in healthy donors. This table comes from immunoSEQ multiplex PCR, and its TCRdb copy is limited to in-frame clones, with some not included. The sample records 150,000 to 200,000 clones, roughly 82% being singletons. The sequenced sample consisted of PBMCs. All receptors derive from a woman younger than 35 in good health and CMV-seronegative. Both conserved end residues are part of each CDR3. D genes are given only for firm matches.

j_call d_call v_call cdr3_aa
TRBJ2-1 . TRBV6-1 CASSEESGQVYNEQFF
TRBJ1-1 TRBD1 TRBV5-1 CASSLAKQRTGTEAFF
TRBJ2-7 TRBD2 TRBV27 CASSLDLRTSGGHEQYF
TRBJ1-1 . TRBV7-8 CASSFQDTEAFF
TRBJ1-2 . TRBV6-5 CASKPGENYGYTF
TRBJ2-3 . TRBV6-5 CASRGITDTQYF
TRBJ1-2 TRBD1 TRBV10-3 CAISEQGDRRRANYGYTF
TRBJ1-1 TRBD1 TRBV7-8 CASSSNPGQGFMNTEAFF
TRBJ1-6 . TRBV10-3 CAISESPSGFFNSPLHF
TRBJ2-1 . TRBV6-1 CASSGQRGRVHGTSHNEQFF
TRBJ1-1 TRBD1 TRBV7-9 CASSLGQGANTEAFF
TRBJ2-7 . TRBV5-1 CASRETGSSYEQYF
TRBJ1-2 . TRBV23-1 CASSQPTPHRARYTF
TRBJ2-3 . TRBV7-8 CASSKGFRDTQYF
TRBJ1-3 . TRBV5-5 CASIPLGRASSGNTIYF
TRBJ1-6 . TRBV9 CASSVGATARDRSPLHF
TRBJ1-1 . TRBV29-1 CSDGQFEAFF
TRBJ1-1 TRBD1 TRBV6-6 CASSSASTGWNTEAFF
TRBJ1-1 . TRBV13 CASSEQGWGTEAFF
TRBJ1-1 TRBD1 TRBV2 CASSVQGINTEAFF
TRBJ2-2 TRBD2 TRBV5-7 CASSIHSGVDTGELFF
TRBJ1-1 TRBD1 TRBV18 CASSRSTGLGGTEAFF
TRBJ2-2 . TRBV5-1 CASSSLGVTGELFF
TRBJ2-4 . TRBV7-9 CASSLGLGGYGGNIQYF
TRBJ2-5 . TRBV4-1 CASSQADGSAGINQETQYF
TRBJ2-1 TRBD2 TRBV30 CAWSHTGGVNEQFF